The clone carrying this T cell receptor beta chain was detected a few times. As yet, its antigen is unknown. CDR1 and CDR2 from the germline V gene are MGHRA and YSYEKL. Trimming removed 4 bases at V and 1 base at J, with 10 bases between. The CDR3 length is 14 residues. This entry belongs to a study of T-cell memory formation after mild COVID-19. For the study at large: TCR clusters were mostly donor specific.

5'RACE primed at constant segments yielded TCR alpha and TCR beta cDNA libraries bearing sample barcodes and UMIs. TCRdb ran MiXCR on the 5' RACE reads and lists one entry per CDR3 protein. The repertoire holds under 550,000 distinct CDR3 sequences, approximately 18% seen once, with 20% to 25% in the top ten. Whole-study results and caveats: Pre-infection memory carried some responding clones, suggesting that cross-reactive memory joined.

The sample comprised PBMCs or a T cell subset sorted from them (not recorded which). The chain combines TRBV4-1 with TRBJ1-1, with a possible D match to TRBD1 (6 bases). This clonotype originated in a man aged 18 to 29 who had mild COVID-19 (a few samples of this study predate the infection). Cell type and time point are not known. The CDR3 DNA follows: TGCGCCAGCAGCCCAAAGGGACAGAACACTGAAGCTTTCTTT. This encodes CASSPKGQNTEAFF.